This T cell receptor (beta chain) came from a study of blood T cells in healthy people across ages. General observations from the study: Measured against age, TCR beta diversity per million T cells decreased in a roughly linear manner. Expanded clonotype shifts may have been confounded, as the donors had an unknown CMV status.

Primed by a sample-barcoded 5' primer and a J-beta primer mix, a second PCR proceeded for roughly 7 to 12 cycles. Per sample, CDR3-containing paired-end reads numbered at least 2.5 million. MiXCR, run by TCRdb on the 5' RACE reads, gives a single entry per CDR3 protein. Counted here are 910,000 or so distinct CDR3 sequences, roughly 50% occurring once; the ten biggest clones make up about a fifth. Per sample, at least 6 micrograms of total RNA were extracted. This clonotype came up many times. Its specificity is unknown. V lost 1 base to trimming and J lost 4 bases, with 7 bases between them. The CDR3 loop spans 13 amino acids. Looked up from germline, CDR1 is LGHDT and CDR2 is YNNKEL (reference sequence).

The source material was blood. The sequence was obtained from a woman aged 55-70 years in good health. V is TRBV3-1 and J is TRBJ1-1; D is perhaps TRBD1 (5 bases). The CDR3 loop is CASSQGRGTEAFF. DNA of the CDR3: TGTGCCAGCAGCCAAGGAAGGGGCACTGAAGCTTTCTTT. The full variable domain, with the rest looked up from reference TRBV3-1 and TRBJ1-1, is DTAVSQTPKYLVTQMGNDKSIKCEQNLGHDTMYWYKQDSKKFLKIMFSYNNKELIINETVPNRFSPKSPDKAHLNLHINSLELGDSAVYFCASSQGRGTEAFFGQGTRLTVV.